The rows below give T cell receptor beta chains drawn from one sample of a study of CXCR3-negative and CXCR3-positive naive CD8 T cells. TCRdb re-called the 5' RACE reads; one entry per CDR3 protein, DNA not given. Its table lists about 43,000 distinct CDR3 sequences. The sequenced sample was memory CD8+ T cells from blood. The receptor source for this set is a human donor in good health. Some clones in this sample may be carry-over from other donors' samples. Both conserved end residues are part of each CDR3. For some rows the clone size is stated as once, few or many, or as a class when expanded; others skip it.

v_gene: TRBV6-6; abundance: NA; j_gene: TRBJ2-7; CDR3aa: CASSYSQTSGTYEQYF
v_gene: TRBV21-1; abundance: NA; j_gene: TRBJ2-1; CDR3aa: CASSKLGLAGGPGWSYNEQFF
v_gene: TRBV4-3; abundance: NA; j_gene: TRBJ2-7; CDR3aa: CASSSGTGNYEQYF
v_gene: TRBV19; abundance: NA; j_gene: TRBJ1-5; CDR3aa: CASSIMGNNQPQHF
v_gene: TRBV25-1; abundance: NA; j_gene: TRBJ2-3; CDR3aa: CASREAGWNTQYF
v_gene: TRBV7-9; abundance: NA; j_gene: TRBJ2-7; CDR3aa: CASSDTTGAYEQYF
v_gene: TRBV10-3; abundance: NA; j_gene: TRBJ2-5; CDR3aa: CAISDWGSSETQYF
v_gene: TRBV4-1; abundance: NA; j_gene: TRBJ1-5; CDR3aa: CASSQEGIQGAGNQPQHF
v_gene: TRBV6-6; abundance: NA; j_gene: TRBJ1-5; CDR3aa: CASSSDRGVGNQPQHF
v_gene: TRBV3-1; abundance: NA; j_gene: TRBJ2-1; CDR3aa: CASSQVTSGSSEQFF
v_gene: TRBV3-1; abundance: NA; j_gene: TRBJ2-1; CDR3aa: CASSQVAGGTYNEQFF
v_gene: TRBV6-5; abundance: NA; j_gene: TRBJ2-7; CDR3aa: CASSYWDGSSYEQYF
v_gene: TRBV25-1; abundance: NA; j_gene: TRBJ2-1; CDR3aa: CASSELGGGDYNEQFF
v_gene: TRBV6-2/TRBV6-3; abundance: NA; j_gene: TRBJ2-1; CDR3aa: CASSYDLAGGNEQFF
v_gene: TRBV27; abundance: NA; j_gene: TRBJ2-5; CDR3aa: CASSLALTEYQETQYF
v_gene: TRBV29-1; abundance: NA; j_gene: TRBJ1-5; CDR3aa: CSVGGGWNQPQHF
v_gene: TRBV7-6; abundance: NA; j_gene: TRBJ2-5; CDR3aa: CASSGRTTGGIDQETQYF
v_gene: TRBV20-1; abundance: NA; j_gene: TRBJ2-1; CDR3aa: CSARAGTSDGPNEQFF
v_gene: TRBV6-4; abundance: medium-sized; j_gene: TRBJ2-3; CDR3aa: CASSGGGSPDTQYF
v_gene: TRBV7-9; abundance: NA; j_gene: TRBJ2-5; CDR3aa: CASSSNILTEGRETQYF
v_gene: TRBV28; abundance: NA; j_gene: TRBJ2-5; CDR3aa: CASSLLTSGQETQYF
v_gene: TRBV4-3; abundance: NA; j_gene: TRBJ2-3; CDR3aa: CASSHLTPDRISTDTQYF
v_gene: TRBV7-2; abundance: NA; j_gene: TRBJ1-2; CDR3aa: CASSFALGYRGYTF
v_gene: TRBV29-1; abundance: large; j_gene: TRBJ2-1; CDR3aa: CSVVPGQGRDEQFF
v_gene: TRBV21-1; abundance: NA; j_gene: TRBJ2-2; CDR3aa: CASSKHSGGDTGELFF
v_gene: TRBV20-1; abundance: NA; j_gene: TRBJ1-2; CDR3aa: CSARDPGSYGYTF
v_gene: TRBV3-1; abundance: NA; j_gene: TRBJ1-1; CDR3aa: CASRLDKNTEAFF
v_gene: TRBV29-1; abundance: NA; j_gene: TRBJ2-7; CDR3aa: CSVVGPETSYEQYF
v_gene: TRBV11-2; abundance: NA; j_gene: TRBJ2-1; CDR3aa: CASSLGGALPDNEQFF
v_gene: TRBV20-1; abundance: NA; j_gene: TRBJ1-1; CDR3aa: CSARGTGANTEAFF
v_gene: TRBV28; abundance: NA; j_gene: TRBJ1-2; CDR3aa: CASSLVRGYGYTF
v_gene: TRBV7-9; abundance: NA; j_gene: TRBJ1-2; CDR3aa: CASSLSGTIRDGYTF
v_gene: TRBV20-1; abundance: NA; j_gene: TRBJ2-7; CDR3aa: CSAKDPAVDYEQYF
v_gene: TRBV10-1; abundance: NA; j_gene: TRBJ1-1; CDR3aa: CASSLSENTEAFF
v_gene: TRBV11-2; abundance: NA; j_gene: TRBJ2-5; CDR3aa: CASSLRHDSAAQETQYF
v_gene: TRBV7-8; abundance: NA; j_gene: TRBJ2-7; CDR3aa: CASTTNTGYEQYF
v_gene: TRBV7-9; abundance: NA; j_gene: TRBJ1-5; CDR3aa: CASSSQEPGVADQPQHF
v_gene: TRBV7-9; abundance: NA; j_gene: TRBJ2-4; CDR3aa: CASSSPGQIAKNIQYF
v_gene: TRBV7-3; abundance: NA; j_gene: TRBJ2-7; CDR3aa: CASSSQGSSYEQYF
v_gene: TRBV7-2; abundance: NA; j_gene: TRBJ1-1; CDR3aa: CASSPSGTEAFF
v_gene: TRBV7-9; abundance: NA; j_gene: TRBJ2-5; CDR3aa: CASSLEGTGEKTQYF
v_gene: TRBV15; abundance: NA; j_gene: TRBJ2-1; CDR3aa: CATSNTRIYLYNEQFF
v_gene: TRBV5-6; abundance: NA; j_gene: TRBJ2-7; CDR3aa: CASSLGDRGYEQYF
v_gene: TRBV10-2; abundance: NA; j_gene: TRBJ2-7; CDR3aa: CASSTSVYEQYF
v_gene: TRBV20-1; abundance: NA; j_gene: TRBJ1-6; CDR3aa: CSAQRDRGNSPLHF
v_gene: TRBV6-6; abundance: NA; j_gene: TRBJ2-7; CDR3aa: CASSSLEGGPYEQYF
v_gene: TRBV20-1; abundance: NA; j_gene: TRBJ1-1; CDR3aa: CSVKLGDTEAFF
v_gene: TRBV20-1; abundance: NA; j_gene: TRBJ2-1; CDR3aa: CSARDEREGLNEQFF
v_gene: TRBV3-1; abundance: NA; j_gene: TRBJ2-1; CDR3aa: CASSPRPGLAGGLYNEQFF
v_gene: TRBV7-2; abundance: NA; j_gene: TRBJ1-5; CDR3aa: CASSSRTGANQPQHF
v_gene: TRBV28; abundance: NA; j_gene: TRBJ2-1; CDR3aa: CASNAQLYNEQFF
v_gene: TRBV28; abundance: NA; j_gene: TRBJ2-7; CDR3aa: CASSFTGGPYEQYF
v_gene: TRBV7-6; abundance: NA; j_gene: TRBJ1-2; CDR3aa: CASSPRGAGDYGYTF
v_gene: TRBV27; abundance: NA; j_gene: TRBJ1-5; CDR3aa: CASSLQGYQPQHF